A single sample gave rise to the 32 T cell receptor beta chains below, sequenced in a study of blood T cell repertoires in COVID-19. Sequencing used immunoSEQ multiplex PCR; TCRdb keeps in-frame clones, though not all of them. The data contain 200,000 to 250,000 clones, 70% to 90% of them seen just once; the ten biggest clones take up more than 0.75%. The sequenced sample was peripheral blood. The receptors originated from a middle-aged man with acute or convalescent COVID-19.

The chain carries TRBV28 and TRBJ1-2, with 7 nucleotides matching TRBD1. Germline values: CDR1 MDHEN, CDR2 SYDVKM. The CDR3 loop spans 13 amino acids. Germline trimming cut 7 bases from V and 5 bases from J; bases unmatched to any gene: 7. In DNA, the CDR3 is TGTGCCAGCATCCCTGGACAGGAATATGGCTACACCTTC. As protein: CASIPGQEYGYTF.

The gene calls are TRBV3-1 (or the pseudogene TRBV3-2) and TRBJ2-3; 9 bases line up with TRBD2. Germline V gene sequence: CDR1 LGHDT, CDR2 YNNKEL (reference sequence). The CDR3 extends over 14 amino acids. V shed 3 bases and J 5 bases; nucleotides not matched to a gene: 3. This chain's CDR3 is CASSQRGGEDTQYF. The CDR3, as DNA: TGTGCCAGCAGCCAGCGGGGGGGAGAAGATACGCAGTATTTT.

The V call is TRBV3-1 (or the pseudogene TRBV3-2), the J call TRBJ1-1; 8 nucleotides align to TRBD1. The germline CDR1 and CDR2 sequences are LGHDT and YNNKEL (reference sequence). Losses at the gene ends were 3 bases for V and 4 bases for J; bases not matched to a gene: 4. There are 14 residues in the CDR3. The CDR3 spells CASSHWTGFTEAFF. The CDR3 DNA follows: TGTGCCAGCAGCCATTGGACAGGGTTCACTGAAGCTTTCTTT.

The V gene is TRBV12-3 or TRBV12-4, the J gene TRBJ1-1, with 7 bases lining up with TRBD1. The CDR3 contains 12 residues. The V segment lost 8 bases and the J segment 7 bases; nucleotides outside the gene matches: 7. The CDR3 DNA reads TGTGCCAGCGGCTTCGGACAGGTTGAAGCTTTCTTT. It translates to CASGFGQVEAFF.

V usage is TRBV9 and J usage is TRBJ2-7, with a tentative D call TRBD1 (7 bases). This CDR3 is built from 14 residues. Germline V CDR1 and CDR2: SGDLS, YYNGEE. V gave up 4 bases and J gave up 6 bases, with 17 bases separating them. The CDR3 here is CASSSGGNLGEQYF. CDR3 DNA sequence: TGTGCCAGCAGCTCAGGGGGGAATCTCGGCGAGCAGTACTTC.

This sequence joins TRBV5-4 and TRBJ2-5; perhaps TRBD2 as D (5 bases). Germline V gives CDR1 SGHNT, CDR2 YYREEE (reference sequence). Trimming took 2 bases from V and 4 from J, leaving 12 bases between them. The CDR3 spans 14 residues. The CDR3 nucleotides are TGTGCCAGCAGCTTAAGTGCCAGCGGAGAGACCCAGTACTTC. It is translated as CASSLSASGETQYF.

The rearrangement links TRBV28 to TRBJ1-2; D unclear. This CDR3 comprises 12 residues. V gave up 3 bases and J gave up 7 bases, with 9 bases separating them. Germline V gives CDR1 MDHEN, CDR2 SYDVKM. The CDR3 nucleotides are TGTGCCAGCAGTTTCCCCACCAGTGGCTACACCTTC. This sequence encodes CASSFPTSGYTF.

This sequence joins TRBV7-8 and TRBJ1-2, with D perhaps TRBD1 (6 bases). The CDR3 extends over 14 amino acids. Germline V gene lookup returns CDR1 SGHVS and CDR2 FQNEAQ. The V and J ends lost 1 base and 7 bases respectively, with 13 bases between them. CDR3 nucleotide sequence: TGTGCCAGCAGCTTAGGTACAGGGTCGGTTGGCTACACCTTC. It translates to CASSLGTGSVGYTF.

CDR3 sequence (DNA): TGTGCCTGGACCCTCGGGGGTTTCTCTAATGAGCAGTTCTTC. Its translation: CAWTLGGFSNEQFF. This sequence joins TRBV30 and TRBJ2-1; D may be TRBD2 (6 bases). CDR1 is GTSNPN, CDR2 SVGIG, per germline (reference sequence). The CDR3 contains 14 residues. The germline V and J ends were trimmed by 4 bases and 7 bases, with 17 bases remaining between them.

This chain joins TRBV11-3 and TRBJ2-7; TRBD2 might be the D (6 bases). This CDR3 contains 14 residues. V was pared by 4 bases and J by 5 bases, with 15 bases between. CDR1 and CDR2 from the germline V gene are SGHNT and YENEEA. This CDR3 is CASSSGQGGDEQYF. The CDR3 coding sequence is TGTGCCAGCAGCTCAGGACAAGGAGGGGACGAGCAGTACTTC.

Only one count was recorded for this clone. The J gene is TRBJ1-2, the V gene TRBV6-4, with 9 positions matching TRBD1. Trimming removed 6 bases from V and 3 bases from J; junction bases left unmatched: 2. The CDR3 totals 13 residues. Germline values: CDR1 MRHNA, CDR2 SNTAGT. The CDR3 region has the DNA TGTGCCAGCAGGCGGACAGGGGACTATGGCTACACCTTC. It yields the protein CASRRTGDYGYTF.

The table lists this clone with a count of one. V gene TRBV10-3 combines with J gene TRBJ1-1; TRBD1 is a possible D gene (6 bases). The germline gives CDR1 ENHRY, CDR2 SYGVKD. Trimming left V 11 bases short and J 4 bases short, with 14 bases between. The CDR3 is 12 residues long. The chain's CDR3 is CAAVDSFTEAFF. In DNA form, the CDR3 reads TGTGCCGCCGTGGACAGTTTCACTGAAGCTTTCTTT.

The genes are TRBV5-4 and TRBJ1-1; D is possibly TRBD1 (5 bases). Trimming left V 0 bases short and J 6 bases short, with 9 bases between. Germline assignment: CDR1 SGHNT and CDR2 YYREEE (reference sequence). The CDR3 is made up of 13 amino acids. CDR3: CASSLADSAEAFF. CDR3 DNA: TGTGCCAGCAGCTTGGCCGACAGTGCTGAAGCTTTCTTT.

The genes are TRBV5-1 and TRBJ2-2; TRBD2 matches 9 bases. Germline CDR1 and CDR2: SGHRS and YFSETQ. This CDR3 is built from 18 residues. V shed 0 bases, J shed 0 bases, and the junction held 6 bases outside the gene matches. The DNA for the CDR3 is TGCGCCAGCAGCTTGGCCGGAGCGGGGGGACCGAACACCGGGGAGCTGTTTTTT. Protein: CASSLAGAGGPNTGELFF.

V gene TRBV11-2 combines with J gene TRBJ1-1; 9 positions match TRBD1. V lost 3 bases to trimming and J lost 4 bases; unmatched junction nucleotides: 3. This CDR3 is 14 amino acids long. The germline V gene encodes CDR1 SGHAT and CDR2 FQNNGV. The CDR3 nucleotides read TGTGCCAGCAGCTTCACGACAGGGGGCACTGAAGCTTTCTTT. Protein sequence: CASSFTTGGTEAFF.

In DNA form, the CDR3 reads TGTGCCAGCAGGGGGCGGATTGGGGACACCGGGGAGCTGTTTTTT. It is translated as CASRGRIGDTGELFF. V and J are TRBV19 and TRBJ2-2; 8 positions match TRBD1. V lost 9 bases and J lost 3; bases outside the gene matches: 9. Per germline, CDR1 LNHDA and CDR2 SQIVND (reference sequence). There are 15 residues in the CDR3. The full variable domain, in which reference TRBV19 and TRBJ2-2 provide the parts outside the CDR3, is DGGITQSPKYLFRKEGQNVTLSCEQNLNHDAMYWYRQDPGQGLRLIYYSQIVNDFQKGDIAEGYSVSREKKESFPLTVTSAQKNPTAFYLCASRGRIGDTGELFFGEGSRLTVL.

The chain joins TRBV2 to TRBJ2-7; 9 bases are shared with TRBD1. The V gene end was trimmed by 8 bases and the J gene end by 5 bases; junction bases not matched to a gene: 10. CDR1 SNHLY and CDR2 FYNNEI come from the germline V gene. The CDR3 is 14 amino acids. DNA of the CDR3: TGTGCCAGCGAAAACGGACAGGGGCGCAACGAGCAGTACTTC. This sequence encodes CASENGQGRNEQYF.

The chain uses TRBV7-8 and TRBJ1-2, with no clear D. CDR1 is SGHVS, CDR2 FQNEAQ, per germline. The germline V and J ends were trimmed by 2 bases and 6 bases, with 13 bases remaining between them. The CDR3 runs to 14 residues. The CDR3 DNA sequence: TGTGCCAGCAGCTTACACAGCAGGAAGGATGGCTACACCTTC. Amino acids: CASSLHSRKDGYTF.

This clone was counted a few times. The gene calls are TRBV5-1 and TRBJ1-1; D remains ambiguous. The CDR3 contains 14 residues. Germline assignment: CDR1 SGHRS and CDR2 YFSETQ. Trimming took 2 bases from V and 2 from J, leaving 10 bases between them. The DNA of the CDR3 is TGCGCCAGCAGCTTCAGTCTTTCCAACACTGAAGCTTTCTTT. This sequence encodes CASSFSLSNTEAFF.

CDR3 nucleotides: TGTGCCAGCAGTTGGCCGGGACAGGGGCCCTACGAGCAGTACTTC. This sequence encodes CASSWPGQGPYEQYF. This chain joins TRBV12-1 and TRBJ2-7; the tabulated D call, TRBD1, remains unverified against the DNA. TRBV12-1 constitutes a pseudogene. This CDR3 is 15 amino acids long.

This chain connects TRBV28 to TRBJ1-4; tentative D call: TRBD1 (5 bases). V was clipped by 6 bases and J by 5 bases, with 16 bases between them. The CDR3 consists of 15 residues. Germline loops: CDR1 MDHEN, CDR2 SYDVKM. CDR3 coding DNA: TGTGCCAGCAGCACGGAACGGGGGGTGAATGAAAAACTGTTTTTT. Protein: CASSTERGVNEKLFF.

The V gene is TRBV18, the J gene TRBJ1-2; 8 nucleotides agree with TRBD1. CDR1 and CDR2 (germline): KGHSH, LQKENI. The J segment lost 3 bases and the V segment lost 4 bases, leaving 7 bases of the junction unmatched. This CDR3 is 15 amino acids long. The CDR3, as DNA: TGTGCCAGCTCACACCTGGACAGGGCCGACTATGGCTACACCTTC. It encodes CASSHLDRADYGYTF.

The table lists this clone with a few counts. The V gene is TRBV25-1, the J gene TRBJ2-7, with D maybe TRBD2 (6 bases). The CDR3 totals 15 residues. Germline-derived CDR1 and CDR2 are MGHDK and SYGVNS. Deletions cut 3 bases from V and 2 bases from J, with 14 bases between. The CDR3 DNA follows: TGTGCCAGCAGTGACCGACGGACGGGGGCCTACGAGCAGTACTTC. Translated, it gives CASSDRRTGAYEQYF.

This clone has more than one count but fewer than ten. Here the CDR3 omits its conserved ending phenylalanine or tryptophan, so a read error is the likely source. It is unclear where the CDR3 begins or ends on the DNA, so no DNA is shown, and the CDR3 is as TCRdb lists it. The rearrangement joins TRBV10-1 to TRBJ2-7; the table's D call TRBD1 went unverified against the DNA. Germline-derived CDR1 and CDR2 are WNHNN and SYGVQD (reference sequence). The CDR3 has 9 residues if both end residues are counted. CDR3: CATRDRMSR.

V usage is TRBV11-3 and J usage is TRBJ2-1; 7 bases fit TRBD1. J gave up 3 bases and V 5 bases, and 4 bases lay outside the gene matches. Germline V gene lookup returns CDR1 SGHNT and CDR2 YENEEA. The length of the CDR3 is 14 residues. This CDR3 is CASSQGDSYNEQFF. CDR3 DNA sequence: TGTGCCAGCAGCCAAGGGGACAGCTACAATGAGCAGTTCTTC.

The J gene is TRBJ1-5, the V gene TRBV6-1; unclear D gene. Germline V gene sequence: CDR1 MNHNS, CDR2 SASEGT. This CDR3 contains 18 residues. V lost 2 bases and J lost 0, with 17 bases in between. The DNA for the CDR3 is TGTGCCAGCAGTGAAAACAAATTGGTGGCCGATAGCAATCAGCCCCAGCATTTT. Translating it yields CASSENKLVADSNQPQHF.

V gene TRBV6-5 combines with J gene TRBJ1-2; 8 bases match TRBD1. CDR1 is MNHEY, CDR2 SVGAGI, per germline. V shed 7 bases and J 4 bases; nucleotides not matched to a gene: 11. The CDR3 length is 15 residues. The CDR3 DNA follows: TGTGCCAGCATCCCAGACAGGGGCTCCCCCTATGGCTACACCTTC. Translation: CASIPDRGSPYGYTF.

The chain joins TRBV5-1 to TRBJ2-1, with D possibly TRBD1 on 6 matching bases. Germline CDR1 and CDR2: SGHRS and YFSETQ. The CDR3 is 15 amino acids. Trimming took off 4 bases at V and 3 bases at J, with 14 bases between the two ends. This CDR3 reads CASSPQGSNYNEQFF. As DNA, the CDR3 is TGCGCCAGCAGCCCCCAGGGGTCTAACTACAATGAGCAGTTCTTC.

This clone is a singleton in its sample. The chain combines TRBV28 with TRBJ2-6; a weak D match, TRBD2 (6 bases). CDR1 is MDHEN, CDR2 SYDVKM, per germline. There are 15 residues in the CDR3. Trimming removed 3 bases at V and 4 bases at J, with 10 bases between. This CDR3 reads CASSFGGLGANVLTF. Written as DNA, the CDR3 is TGTGCCAGCAGTTTTGGGGGGTTGGGGGCCAACGTCCTGACTTTC. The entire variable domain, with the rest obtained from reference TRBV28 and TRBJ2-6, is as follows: DVKVTQSSRYLVKRTGEKVFLECVQDMDHENMFWYRQDPGLGLRLIYFSYDVKMKEKGDIPEGYSVSREKKERFSLILESASTNQTSMYLCASSFGGLGANVLTFGAGSRLTVL.

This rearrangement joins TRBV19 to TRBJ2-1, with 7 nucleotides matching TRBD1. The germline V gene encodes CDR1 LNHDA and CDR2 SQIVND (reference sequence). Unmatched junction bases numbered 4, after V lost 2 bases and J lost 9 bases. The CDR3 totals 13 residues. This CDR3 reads CASSITTGSEQFF. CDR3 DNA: TGTGCCAGTAGTATAACGACAGGGAGTGAGCAGTTCTTC.

The CDR3 DNA is TGTGCCAGCAGTTCGGGACTCCCGAACCGTTCACCCCTCCACTTT. This gives the protein CASSSGLPNRSPLHF. The V and J genes are TRBV6-5 and TRBJ1-6; a weak D match, TRBD1 (5 bases). V was clipped by 4 bases and J by 9 bases, with 16 bases between them. Germline V lookup: CDR1 MNHEY, CDR2 SVGAGI. The CDR3 covers 15 residues.

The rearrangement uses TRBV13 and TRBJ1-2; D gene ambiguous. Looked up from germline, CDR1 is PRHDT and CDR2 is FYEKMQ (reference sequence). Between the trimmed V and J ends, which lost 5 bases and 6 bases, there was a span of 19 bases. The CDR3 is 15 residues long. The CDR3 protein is CASSPESFSRHGYTF. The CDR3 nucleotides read TGTGCCAGCAGCCCGGAAAGTTTCAGCAGGCATGGCTACACCTTC.